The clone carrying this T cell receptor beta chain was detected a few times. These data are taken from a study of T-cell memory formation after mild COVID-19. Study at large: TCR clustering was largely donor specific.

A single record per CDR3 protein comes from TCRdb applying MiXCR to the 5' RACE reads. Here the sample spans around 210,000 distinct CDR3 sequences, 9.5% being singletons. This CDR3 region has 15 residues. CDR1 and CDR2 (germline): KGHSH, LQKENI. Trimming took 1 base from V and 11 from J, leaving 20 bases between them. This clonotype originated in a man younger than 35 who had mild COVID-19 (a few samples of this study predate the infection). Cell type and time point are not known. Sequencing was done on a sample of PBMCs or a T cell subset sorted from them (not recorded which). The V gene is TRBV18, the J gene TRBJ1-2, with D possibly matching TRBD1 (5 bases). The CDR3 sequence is CASSPLLGESASYTF. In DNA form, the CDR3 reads TGTGCCAGCTCACCACTGCTAGGGGAATCCGCCTCATACACCTTC.